This TCR beta chain is from a study of Ad26.COV2.S vaccination and SARS-CoV-2 variants. Study context: Donor participated within the Ad26.COV2.S arm of the COV1001 trial. The vaccine Ad26.COV2.S was put into the muscle once, or twice with 56 days between.

The data were produced by immunoSEQ multiplex PCR, yet TCRdb's version contains in-frame clones alone and is incomplete. Of approximately 480,000 clones in the sample, approximately 88% are singletons; the top ten hold about 13%. Treatment: some 20 received Ad26.COV2.S at low or high dose, single or two shots; roughly five received placebo; per-sample allocation not given. Specimens were obtained on day 63 following the first vaccine or placebo injection. Aged 18-55 years, donor was enrolled in Boston in about 2020. V was cut by 4 bases and J by 7 bases, with 14 bases left in between. Germline CDR1 GTSNPN, CDR2 SVGIG (reference sequence). This CDR3 spans 14 amino acids. This clone came up a few times.

The chain links TRBV30 to TRBJ1-6, with D possibly matching TRBD1 (5 bases). This receptor was obtained from a person aged 18-60 years who received the Ad26.COV2.S COVID-19 vaccine or a placebo. This specimen consisted of peripheral blood, obtained in a trial of Ad26.COV2.S vaccine versus placebo. CDR3 amino acids: CAWMSGPGNSPLHF. The CDR3, as DNA: TGTGCCTGGATGTCGGGGCCGGGCAATTCACCCCTCCACTTT.